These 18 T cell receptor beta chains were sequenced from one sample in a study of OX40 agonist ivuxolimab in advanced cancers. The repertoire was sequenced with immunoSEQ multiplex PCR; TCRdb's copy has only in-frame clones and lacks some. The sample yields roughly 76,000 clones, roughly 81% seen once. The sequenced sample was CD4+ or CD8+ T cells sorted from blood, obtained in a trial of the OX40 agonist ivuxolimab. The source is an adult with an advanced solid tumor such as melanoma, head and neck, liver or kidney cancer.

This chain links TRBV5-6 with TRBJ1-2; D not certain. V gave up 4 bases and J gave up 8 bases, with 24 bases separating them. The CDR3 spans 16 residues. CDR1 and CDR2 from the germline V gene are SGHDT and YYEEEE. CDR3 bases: TGTGCCAGCAGCCCCGGTCCAGACGCATCTATAGAAGGCTACACCTTC. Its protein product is CASSPGPDASIEGYTF.

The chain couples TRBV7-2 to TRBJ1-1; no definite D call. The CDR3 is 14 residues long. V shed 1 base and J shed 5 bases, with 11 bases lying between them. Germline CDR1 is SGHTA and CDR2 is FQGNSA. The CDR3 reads CASSLVGPRTEAFF. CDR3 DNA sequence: TGTGCCAGCAGCTTAGTCGGACCCCGGACTGAAGCTTTCTTT.

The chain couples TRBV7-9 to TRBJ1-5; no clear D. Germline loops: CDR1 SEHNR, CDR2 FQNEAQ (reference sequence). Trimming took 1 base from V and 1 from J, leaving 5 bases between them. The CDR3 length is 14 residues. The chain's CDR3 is CASSLGPSNQPQHF. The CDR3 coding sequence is TGTGCCAGCAGCTTAGGACCCAGCAATCAGCCCCAGCATTTT.

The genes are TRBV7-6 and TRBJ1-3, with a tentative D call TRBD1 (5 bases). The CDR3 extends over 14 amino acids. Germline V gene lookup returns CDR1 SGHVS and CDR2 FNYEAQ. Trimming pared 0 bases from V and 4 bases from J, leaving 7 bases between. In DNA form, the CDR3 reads TGTGCCAGCAGCTTAGCTAGACAGGGAAACACCATATATTTT. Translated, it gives CASSLARQGNTIYF.

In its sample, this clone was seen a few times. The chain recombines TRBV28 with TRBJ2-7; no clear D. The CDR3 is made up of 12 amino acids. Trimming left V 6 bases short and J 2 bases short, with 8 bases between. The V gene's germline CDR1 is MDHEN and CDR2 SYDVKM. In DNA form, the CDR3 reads TGTGCCAGCAGCTGGTCGGCCTACGAGCAGTACTTC. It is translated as CASSWSAYEQYF.

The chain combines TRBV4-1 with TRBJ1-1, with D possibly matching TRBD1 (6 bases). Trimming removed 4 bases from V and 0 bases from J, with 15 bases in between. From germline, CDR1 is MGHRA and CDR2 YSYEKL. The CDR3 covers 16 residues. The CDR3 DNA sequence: TGCGCCAGCAGCCGGTTTACCGGGACATTGAACACTGAAGCTTTCTTT. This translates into CASSRFTGTLNTEAFF.

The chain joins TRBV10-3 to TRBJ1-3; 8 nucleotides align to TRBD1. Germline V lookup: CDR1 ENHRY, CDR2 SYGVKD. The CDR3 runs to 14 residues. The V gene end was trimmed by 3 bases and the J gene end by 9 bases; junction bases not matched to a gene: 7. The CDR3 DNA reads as TGTGCCATCAGTGACTCCAGGGGGCGGGGCACCATATATTTT. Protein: CAISDSRGRGTIYF.

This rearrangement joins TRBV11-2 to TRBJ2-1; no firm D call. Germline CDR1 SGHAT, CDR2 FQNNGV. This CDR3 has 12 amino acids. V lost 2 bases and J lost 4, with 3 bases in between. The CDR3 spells CASSLFYNEQFF. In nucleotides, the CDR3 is TGTGCCAGCAGCTTATTTTACAATGAGCAGTTCTTC.

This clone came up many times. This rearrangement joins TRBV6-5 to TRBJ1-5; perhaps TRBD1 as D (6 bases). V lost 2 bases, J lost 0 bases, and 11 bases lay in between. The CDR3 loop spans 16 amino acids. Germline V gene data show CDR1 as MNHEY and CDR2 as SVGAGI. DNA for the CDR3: TGTGCCAGCAGTTACGGGACACCGTATAGCAATCAGCCCCAGCATTTT. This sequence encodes CASSYGTPYSNQPQHF.

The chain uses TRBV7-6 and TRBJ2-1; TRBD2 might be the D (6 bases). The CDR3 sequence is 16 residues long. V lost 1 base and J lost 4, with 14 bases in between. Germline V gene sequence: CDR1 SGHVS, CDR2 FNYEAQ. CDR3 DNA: TGTGCCAGCAGCTTAGTACCACAGCGGGCTTACAATGAGCAGTTCTTC. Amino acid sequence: CASSLVPQRAYNEQFF. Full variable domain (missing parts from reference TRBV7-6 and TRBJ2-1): GAGVSQSPRYKVTKRGQDVALRCDPISGHVSLYWYRQALGQGPEFLTYFNYEAQQDKSGLPNDRFSAERPEGSISTLTIQRTEQRDSAMYRCASSLVPQRAYNEQFFGPGTRLTVL.

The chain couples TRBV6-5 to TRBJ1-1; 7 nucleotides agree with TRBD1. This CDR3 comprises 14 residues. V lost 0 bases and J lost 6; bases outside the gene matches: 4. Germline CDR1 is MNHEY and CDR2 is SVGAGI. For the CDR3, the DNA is TGTGCCAGCAGTTACTCGAACAGGGGATCTGAAGCTTTCTTT. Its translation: CASSYSNRGSEAFF.

The CDR3 nucleotides read TGTGCCAGCACACCGGGACAGGGGAGAAATGAGCAGTTCTTC. Its protein product is CASTPGQGRNEQFF. V is TRBV6-5 and J is TRBJ2-1, with 10 bases that match TRBD1. Germline loops: CDR1 MNHEY, CDR2 SVGAGI. After removal of 7 bases from V and 7 bases from J, the junction contained 7 bases not matched to a gene. The CDR3 totals 14 residues.

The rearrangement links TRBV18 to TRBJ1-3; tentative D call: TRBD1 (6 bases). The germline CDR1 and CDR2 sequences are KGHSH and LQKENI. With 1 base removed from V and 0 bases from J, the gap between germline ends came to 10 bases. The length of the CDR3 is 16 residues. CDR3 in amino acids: CASSPLDSLSGNTIYF. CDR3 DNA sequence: TGTGCCAGCTCACCACTGGACAGCCTCTCTGGAAACACCATATATTTT.

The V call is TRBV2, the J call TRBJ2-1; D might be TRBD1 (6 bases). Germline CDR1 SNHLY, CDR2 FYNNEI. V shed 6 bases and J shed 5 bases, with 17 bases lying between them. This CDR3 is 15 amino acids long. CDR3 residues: CASSWTEPINNEQFF. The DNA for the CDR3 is TGTGCCAGCAGCTGGACAGAACCGATTAACAATGAGCAGTTCTTC. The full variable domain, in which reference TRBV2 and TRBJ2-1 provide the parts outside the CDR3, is EPEVTQTPSHQVTQMGQEVILRCVPISNHLYFYWYRQILGQKVEFLVSFYNNEISEKSEIFDDQFSVERPDGSNFTLKIRSTKLEDSAMYFCASSWTEPINNEQFFGPGTRLTVL.

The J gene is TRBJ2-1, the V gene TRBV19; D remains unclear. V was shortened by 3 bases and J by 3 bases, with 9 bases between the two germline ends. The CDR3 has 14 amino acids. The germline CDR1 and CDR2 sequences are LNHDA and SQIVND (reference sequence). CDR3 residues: CASSIPPSYNEQFF. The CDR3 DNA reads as TGTGCCAGTAGTATTCCCCCCAGCTACAATGAGCAGTTCTTC.

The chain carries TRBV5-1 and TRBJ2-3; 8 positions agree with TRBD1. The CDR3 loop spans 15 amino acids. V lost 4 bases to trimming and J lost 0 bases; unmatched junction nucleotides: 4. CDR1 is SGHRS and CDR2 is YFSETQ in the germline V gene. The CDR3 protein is CASSQTGASTDTQYF. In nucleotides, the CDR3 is TGCGCCAGCAGCCAGACAGGGGCTAGCACAGATACGCAGTATTTT.

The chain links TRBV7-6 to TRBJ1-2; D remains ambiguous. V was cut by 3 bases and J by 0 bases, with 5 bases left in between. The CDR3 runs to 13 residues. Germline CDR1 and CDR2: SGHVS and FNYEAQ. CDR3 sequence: CASSLGTNYGYTF. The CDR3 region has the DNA TGTGCCAGCAGCTTGGGGACTAACTATGGCTACACCTTC.

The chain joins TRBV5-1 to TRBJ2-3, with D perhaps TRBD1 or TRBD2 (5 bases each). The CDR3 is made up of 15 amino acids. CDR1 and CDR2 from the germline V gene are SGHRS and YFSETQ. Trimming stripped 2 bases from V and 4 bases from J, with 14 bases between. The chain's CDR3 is CASSFTGTAADTQYF. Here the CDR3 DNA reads TGCGCCAGCAGCTTTACTGGGACGGCGGCAGATACGCAGTATTTT. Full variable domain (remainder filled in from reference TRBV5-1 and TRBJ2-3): KAGVTQTPRYLIKTRGQQVTLSCSPISGHRSVSWYQQTPGQGLQFLFEYFSETQRNKGNFPGRFSGRQFSNSRSEMNVSTLELGDSALYLCASSFTGTAADTQYFGPGTRLTVL.